Given below is one T cell receptor beta chain in context. The identical CDR3 is also encoded by other nucleotide sequences in the sample. This entry belongs to a study of blood T cell repertoires in COVID-19. The length of the CDR3 is 15 residues. Trimming at V came to 4 bases and at J to 3 bases, leaving 7 bases not matched to a gene. Looked up from germline, CDR1 is SGHAT and CDR2 is FQNNGV. The repertoire was sequenced with immunoSEQ multiplex PCR; TCRdb's copy has only in-frame clones and lacks some. The table lists 130,000 to 150,000 clones, 80% of them singletons. The sequence came from a man aged 70-80 years who had recovered from COVID-19. The chain carries TRBV11-2 and TRBJ1-1, with TRBD1 identical over 8 bases. The sample taken for sequencing was peripheral blood. CDR3 coding DNA: TGTGCCAGCAGCTCCTCAGACAGGGGTGACACTGAAGCTTTCTTT. Translated, it gives CASSSSDRGDTEAFF.